Shown below are 3 T cell receptor beta chains from a single sample sequenced in a study of response to subunit inactivated influenza vaccine. TCRdb reprocessed the RT-PCR reads via MiXCR and lists one record per CDR3 protein. Of more than 700,000 distinct CDR3 sequences in the sample, around 21% were seen once. Material: PBMCs from blood, obtained around 5 days after vaccination. Receptors originate from a man aged 45-65 years who received an inactivated influenza vaccine.

The chain joins TRBV29-1 to TRBJ1-1; D is undetermined. This CDR3 has 12 residues. V was trimmed by 6 bases and J by 1 base, leaving 9 bases between them. Germline-derived CDR1 and CDR2 are SQVTM and ANQGSEA. CDR3 loop: CSVGSGNTEAFF. CDR3 nucleotide sequence: TGCAGCGTCGGCTCAGGGAACACTGAAGCTTTCTTT.

In this sample, this clonotype turned up many times. The V call is TRBV12-3 or TRBV12-4, the J call TRBJ2-1; D is perhaps TRBD2 (6 bases). V lost 7 bases, J lost 0 bases, and 13 bases lay in between. This CDR3 contains 15 residues. This chain's CDR3 is CASTLTSSSYNEQFF. The CDR3, as DNA: TGTGCCAGCACTCTTACTAGCAGCTCCTACAATGAGCAGTTCTTC.

This clonotype was counted only a few times. This chain joins TRBV11-2 and TRBJ2-2; no firm D call. Germline lookup yields CDR1 SGHAT and CDR2 FQNNGV. This CDR3 contains 14 residues. V was cut by 3 bases and J by 6 bases, with 11 bases left in between. Here the CDR3 reads CASSLVLAAGELFF. For the CDR3, the DNA is TGTGCCAGCAGCTTGGTCTTAGCCGCCGGGGAGCTGTTTTTT.